The TCR beta chain under discussion was sequenced for a study of regulatory T cells in long-lasting Graves disease. From germline, CDR1 is MDHEN and CDR2 SYDVKM. J lost 8 bases, V lost 6 bases, and 11 bases had no gene match. CDR3 length equals 15 residues. For TCR beta, libraries came from iRepertoire HTBI primers and Arm-PCR of CDR3 regions. Each CDR3 protein is one row after TCRdb ran MiXCR on the multiplex PCR reads. This sample carries roughly 490,000 distinct CDR3 sequences, under 25% of them seen once, and the ten largest clones take 10% to 15%. This clonotype occurred many times. Its antigen is not known. Time point of the sample: persistent/refractory GD, antithyroid drugs over 5 years with positive TRAb. PBMC RNA was the source of the TCR library. Study-wide results and caveats: TRBV28, TRBJ1-2 and TRBJ2-5 were favored in persistent disease.

The receptor was isolated from a female donor with Graves disease. This chain joins TRBV28 and TRBJ1-4; TRBD1 matches at 8 bases. Sequenced here: peripheral blood mononuclear cells (PBMCs), sampled when the disease was refractory, from a patient treated with antithyroid drugs. The chain's CDR3 is CASRSGQGPDEKLFF. DNA for the CDR3: TGTGCCAGCAGATCCGGACAGGGTCCAGACGAAAAACTGTTTTTT.